The T cell receptor (beta chain) described here comes from a study of blood T cell repertoires in COVID-19. Across the study: Samples representing acute and convalescent COVID-19 were sourced from the United States, Italy and Spain.

The germline gives CDR1 SGHTA, CDR2 FQGNSA. The germline V and J ends were trimmed by 1 base and 4 bases, with 11 bases remaining between them. The CDR3 runs 15 residues. Generated by immunoSEQ multiplex PCR, the TCRdb table keeps only in-frame clones and is missing some. The repertoire holds approximately 200,000 clones, with approximately 88% as singletons. Specimen: peripheral blood. The V gene is TRBV7-2, the J gene TRBJ1-5; no reliable D call. The receptor was isolated from a woman between 25 and 40 years old with acute or convalescent COVID-19. The CDR3, as DNA: TGTGCCAGCAGCTTAGTGGAGGGTTTAAATCAGCCCCAGCATTTT. This gives the protein CASSLVEGLNQPQHF. Drawing the rest from reference TRBV7-2 and TRBJ1-5, the complete variable domain is GAGVSQSPSNKVTEKGKDVELRCDPISGHTALYWYRQSLGQGLEFLIYFQGNSAPDKSGLPSDRFSAERTGGSVSTLTIQRTQQEDSAVYLCASSLVEGLNQPQHFGDGTRLSIL.